The 32 T cell receptor beta chains in this list originate from one sample, sequenced in a study of tumor-infiltrating lymphocytes in primary liver carcinoma. Joint extraction of RNA and DNA used roughly 17-32 mg of bulk tissue that was unsorted. Synthesis of TCR beta cDNA was carried out from approximately 0.55 ug total RNA with a constant-region primer. Libraries covering TCR beta were generated through three nested multiplex PCR rounds (using a slightly modified ARM-PCR). TRBV1-TRBV30 forward primers and a C-beta reverse primer were used in the first two PCR rounds, which each ran for 10 cycles. Each CDR3 protein gets one entry after TCRdb re-called the multiplex PCR reads with MiXCR. The data hold fewer than 200,000 distinct CDR3 sequences, with around four fifths observed a single time. Sequencing used tumor tissue from primary liver carcinoma. Receptors were obtained from a man between 40 and 49 years old with primary liver carcinoma and hepatitis B virus infection.

This clonotype was seen repeatedly, ten times or more. The chain has TRBV28 and TRBJ2-7, with TRBD2 matching over 11 bases. With V trimmed by 6 bases and J by 2 bases, 3 bases remained unmatched. This CDR3 is built from 14 residues. Germline CDR1 MDHEN, CDR2 SYDVKM. For the CDR3, the DNA is TGTGCCAGCAGAACTAGCGGGAGAACCTACGAGCAGTACTTC. This gives the protein CASRTSGRTYEQYF.

In the case of this clonotype: One junction end disagrees with the germline gene, perhaps due to a read error. V usage is TRBV7-9 and J usage is TRBJ1-1; possible D gene TRBD1, 6 bases. From germline, CDR1 is SEHNR and CDR2 FQNEAQ (reference sequence). CDR3 length: 16 amino acids. DNA for the CDR3: TGTGCCAGCAGCCCCCGGGGGACAAGGGGAATCATTGAAGCTCTCTTT. This codes for CASSPRGTRGIIEALF.

The V and J genes are TRBV11-2 and TRBJ2-7; 10 positions agree with TRBD2. Germline trimming cut 6 bases from V and 0 bases from J; bases unmatched to any gene: 20. The CDR3 loop spans 20 amino acids. Germline assignment: CDR1 SGHAT and CDR2 FQNNGV. The CDR3 DNA reads as TGTGCCAGCAGTGTGAGGGAGGGGATGACTAGCGGGCTCAGCTCCTACGAGCAGTACTTC. This translates into CASSVREGMTSGLSSYEQYF.

A remark on this clonotype: This CDR3 is missing its conserved last phenylalanine or tryptophan, likely due to a read error. This rearrangement joins TRBV29-1 to TRBJ2-1, with TRBD1 identical over 11 bases. The trim removed 8 bases at V and 4 bases at J, leaving 4 bases unmatched. The CDR3 runs to 13 residues. Per germline, CDR1 SQVTM and CDR2 ANQGSEA. The CDR3 is CSTGTGGYNEQFY. Here the CDR3 DNA reads TGCAGCACTGGGACAGGGGGATACAATGAGCAGTTCTAC.

Concerning this clonotype itself: Since the CDR3 does not end with the conserved phenylalanine or tryptophan, this likely comes from a read error. The rearrangement uses TRBV11-2 and TRBJ2-7, with 8 bases matching TRBD2. Trimming cost V 3 bases and J 0 bases; bases outside gene matches: 19. From germline, CDR1 is SGHAT and CDR2 FQNNGV. The CDR3 has 20 amino acids. In DNA form, the CDR3 reads TGTGCCAGCAGCTTGAGGGAGGGGAAGACTAGCGTGTTCAGCTCCTACGAGCAGTACCTC. It yields the protein CASSLREGKTSVFSSYEQYL.

Turning to this clonotype: Mismatch with germline at one junction end may stem from a read error. The genes are TRBV29-1 and TRBJ2-2, with TRBD1 as a possible D gene (6 bases). This CDR3 has 16 amino acids. Germline-derived CDR1 and CDR2 are SQVTM and ANQGSEA. CDR3 bases: TGCGGCGTTGAAAACCCCCAGGGGACCAACACCGGGGAGCTGTTTTTT. Protein sequence: CGVENPQGTNTGELFF.

Concerning this clonotype: An end of the junction differs from the germline gene, which may be a read error. This chain joins TRBV11-3 and TRBJ2-1; D not resolved. CDR3 length: 16 residues. CDR1 SGHNT and CDR2 YENEEA come from the germline V gene. CDR3 in amino acids: CASNLATRADYNEQFF. The CDR3 DNA reads TGTGCCAGCAACTTAGCTACTCGGGCAGACTACAATGAGCAGTTCTTC.

This clonotype was seen more than once but under ten times. The V gene is TRBV12-3 or TRBV12-4, the J gene TRBJ1-5; D is ambiguous. Between the trimmed V and J ends, which lost 7 bases and 2 bases, there was a span of 18 bases. CDR3 length: 16 amino acids. The CDR3 protein is CASNPSSPLGNQPQHF. CDR3 DNA sequence: TGTGCCAGCAATCCTTCGTCTCCCTTGGGCAATCAGCCCCAGCATTTT.

Only one count was recorded for this clonotype. Relative to the germline gene, one junction end is altered; a read error may explain this. The rearrangement uses TRBV28 and TRBJ2-7; D perhaps matches TRBD2 (6 bases). This CDR3 is built from 16 residues. The germline CDR1 and CDR2 sequences are MDHEN and SYDVKM. CDR3: CANSFPGTPRAPEQYF. In DNA, the CDR3 is TGTGCCAACAGTTTCCCTGGGACTCCCAGGGCGCCCGAGCAGTACTTC.

Regarding this clonotype: Mismatch with germline at one junction end may stem from a read error. CDR3 sequence reads: CASSTATGITGEMFF. The CDR3 nucleotides are TGTGCCAGCAGCACAGCGACAGGGATCACCGGGGAGATGTTTTTT. The chain joins TRBV6-1 to TRBJ2-2, with 7 bases identical to TRBD1. This CDR3 region has 15 residues. CDR1 and CDR2 (germline): MNHNS, SASEGT.

Turning to this clonotype: At one boundary the junction diverges from the germline segment, which might be a read error. This sequence joins TRBV14 and TRBJ1-1; D uncertain. Germline assignment: CDR1 SGHDN and CDR2 FVKESK. This CDR3 is built from 14 residues. CDR3 protein: CAISQSDLNTESFF. The DNA for the CDR3 is TGTGCCATTAGCCAATCAGATTTGAACACTGAATCTTTCTTT.

Worth noting for this clonotype: A junction end diverges from the germline sequence, so it may reflect a read error. Here the CDR3 DNA reads TGTGCCAGCAACCCCGAGAGGGGTATGGTGCAGACCGAGTACTTC. Amino acid sequence: CASNPERGMVQTEYF. The chain employs TRBV6-1 and TRBJ2-5; either TRBD1 or TRBD2 may fit D (5 bases each). CDR1 is MNHNS, CDR2 SASEGT, per germline. CDR3 length: 15 amino acids.

To note about this clonotype: At one of its ends the junction is not consistent with the germline gene, which may arise from a read error. CDR3 sequence: CASEGTGPYERYF. The CDR3 region has the DNA TGTGCCAGTGAGGGGACCGGACCCTACGAGCGGTACTTC. The rearrangement links TRBV12-3 or TRBV12-4 to TRBJ2-7, with D possibly called TRBD1 or TRBD2 (5 bases each). The CDR3 is 13 amino acids.

Details on this clonotype: At one of its ends the junction is not consistent with the germline gene, which may arise from a read error. The chain combines TRBV28 with TRBJ2-5; perhaps TRBD2 as D (6 bases). Per the germline V gene, CDR1 is MDHEN and CDR2 is SYDVKM. The CDR3 runs to 16 residues. CDR3 sequence (DNA): TGTGCCAGCATCTCCCCCGGGACGGTCCTCCGGGAGACTCAGTACTTC. Translating it yields CASISPGTVLRETQYF.

The table lists this clonotype with many counts. V and J are TRBV6-5 and TRBJ2-1; TRBD1 or TRBD2 may be the D gene (5 bases each). Trimming pared 5 bases from V and 8 bases from J, leaving 7 bases between. The germline V gene has CDR1 MNHEY and CDR2 SVGAGI. CDR3 length: 11 residues. As DNA, the CDR3 is TGTGCCAGCAGTCGGGGCTATGAGCAGTTCTTC. The encoded protein is CASSRGYEQFF.

Regarding this clonotype: Because it lacks the conserved phenylalanine or tryptophan at the end, this CDR3 is likely a read error. The chain is built from TRBV11-1 and TRBJ2-4; TRBD2 matches at 8 bases. The CDR3 sequence is 17 residues long. The germline V gene has CDR1 SGHAT and CDR2 FQDESV (reference sequence). CDR3 residues: CASSFPGTSATKSIQYL. CDR3 sequence (DNA): TGTGCCAGCAGCTTTCCCGGGACTAGTGCGACCAAAAGCATTCAGTACCTC.

Points on this clonotype: One end of the junction does not line up with germline, which may come from a read error. The chain links TRBV11-2 to TRBJ2-7; D gene unclear. This CDR3 has 13 amino acids. Germline V gene lookup returns CDR1 SGHAT and CDR2 FQNNGV. CDR3 in DNA: TGTGCTAGCTGCCCTCGACACTCCTACGAGCATTACTTC. The encoded protein is CASCPRHSYEHYF.

A note on this clonotype: The junction departs from germline at one end; a sequencing error may be responsible. The CDR3 DNA reads as TGTGCCAGCAACGTGGGACAGTCGTACGGGCAGTACTTC. Residues: CASNVGQSYGQYF. V is TRBV11-3 and J is TRBJ2-7; 7 bases are shared with TRBD1. Germline V gives CDR1 SGHNT, CDR2 YENEEA. CDR3 size: 13 residues.

This clonotype showed up just once. This clone may be a read error of a much larger clone one base away. The rearrangement joins TRBV28 to TRBJ1-1; TRBD1 might be the D (6 bases). Per germline, CDR1 MDHEN and CDR2 SYDVKM. The CDR3 is made up of 14 amino acids. CDR3 nucleotide sequence: TGTGCCAGCACCCTCAGGGGCGTGAACACTGAAACTTTCTTT. Protein: CASTLRGVNTETFF.

This clonotype was seen many times. This rearrangement joins TRBV4-2 to TRBJ2-1; 7 bases align to TRBD2. J was trimmed by 5 bases and V by 1 base; bases with no gene match: 5. The CDR3 has 15 residues. From germline, CDR1 is LGHNA and CDR2 YNFKEQ. The CDR3 region is CASSQASGLHNEQFF. In DNA, the CDR3 is TGTGCCAGCAGCCAAGCTAGCGGACTTCACAATGAGCAGTTCTTC.

A note on this clonotype: A much larger clonotype is one base distant, so this may be a read error. CDR3 amino acids: CASSLSGASVLTF. The CDR3 DNA follows: TGTGCCAGCAGCTTATCCGGGGCCAGCGTCCTGACTTTC. The gene calls are TRBV7-9 and TRBJ2-6; D is possibly TRBD1 or TRBD2 (5 bases each). The CDR3 is made up of 13 amino acids. Germline CDR1 is SEHNR and CDR2 is FQNEAQ (reference sequence).

The table lists this clonotype with many counts. The V and J genes are TRBV7-9 and TRBJ1-6; 9 bases fit TRBD1. CDR1 and CDR2 (germline): SEHNR, FQNEAQ (reference sequence). With 7 bases clipped from V and 7 bases from J, the junction kept 11 bases outside the gene matches. The CDR3 has 16 amino acids. The CDR3 nucleotides are TGTGCCAGCACCCCCCGGGGTGGACAGGGGAATTCACCCCTCCACTTT. Translation: CASTPRGGQGNSPLHF.

Concerning this clonotype: With a much larger clone just one base away, this may be a read error. J is TRBJ2-1 and V is TRBV4-1; TRBD2 agrees at 8 bases. Germline CDR1 and CDR2: MGHRA and YSYEKL. The CDR3 totals 14 residues. The CDR3 spells CTSSQIGGGGEQFF. CDR3 bases: TGCACCAGCAGCCAGATCGGGGGGGGAGGTGAGCAGTTCTTC.

In the case of this clonotype: The junction shows a germline mismatch at one end, possibly a read error. This chain joins TRBV6-1 and TRBJ1-5; D gene unclear. Germline CDR1 reads MNHNS; CDR2 reads SASEGT. The CDR3 consists of 13 residues. Written as DNA, the CDR3 is TGTGTCAGCAGTAAAGCGCTTCTAAGTAACCAGCATTTT. It is translated as CVSSKALLSNQHF.

Remarks on this clonotype: The junction departs from the called germline gene at one end, perhaps through a read error. CDR3 residues: CASSLKWTGQETQCF. Written as DNA, the CDR3 is TGTGCCAGCAGTCTGAAATGGACAGGGCAAGAGACCCAGTGCTTC. The chain combines TRBV28 with TRBJ2-5; 8 bases map to TRBD1. CDR3 length: 15 residues. Germline V gene lookup returns CDR1 MDHEN and CDR2 SYDVKM.

About this clonotype itself: The junction and the germline gene differ at one end; a read error may be behind it. The chain joins TRBV6-6 to TRBJ1-3, with 10 bases identical to TRBD1. The germline V gene encodes CDR1 MNHNY and CDR2 SVGAGI (reference sequence). There are 15 residues in the CDR3. Here the CDR3 DNA reads TGTGCCAGTAGTTCGGACAGGGGGTACGGAGACACCATATATTTT. It encodes CASSSDRGYGDTIYF.

Details on this clonotype: A read error may account for a junction end that differs from germline. The chain is built from TRBV4-1 and TRBJ2-2, with TRBD2 matching over 7 bases. Germline CDR1 and CDR2: MGHRA and YSYEKL. The CDR3 consists of 15 residues. The CDR3 sequence: CASSLQWEGSGELFF. In nucleotides, the CDR3 is TGCGCCAGCAGCCTTCAGTGGGAGGGCTCCGGGGAACTGTTTTTT.

Details on this clonotype: One end of the junction fails to match germline, which may point to a read error. The chain is built from TRBV4-2 and TRBJ2-1; 8 bases match TRBD2. The CDR3 loop spans 15 amino acids. The germline CDR1 and CDR2 sequences are LGHNA and YNFKEQ. Here the CDR3 reads CAISLLAGSHNEQFF. DNA for the CDR3: TGTGCCATCAGCCTCCTAGCGGGTAGTCACAATGAGCAGTTCTTC.

The rearrangement uses TRBV4-3 and TRBJ2-2; TRBD1 is a possible D gene (5 bases). This CDR3 has 19 residues. The germline V and J ends were trimmed by 4 bases and 4 bases, with 25 bases remaining between them. Germline V gene lookup returns CDR1 LGHNA and CDR2 YSLEER. The CDR3 here is CASSPRIPTRGGFTGELFF. The CDR3 DNA sequence: TGCGCCAGCAGCCCCCGAATCCCGACAAGGGGCGGCTTCACCGGGGAGCTGTTTTTT.

This clonotype appeared once. Relative to the germline gene, one junction end is altered; a read error may explain this. The chain employs TRBV6-5 and TRBJ2-7; D uncertain. Germline V gene data show CDR1 as MNHEY and CDR2 as SVGAGI. The CDR3 is made up of 15 amino acids. The CDR3 DNA follows: TGTGACAGCAGCCCGGCAGCGCGAAGCTCCTATGAGCAGTACTTC. Its translation: CDSSPAARSSYEQYF.

V is TRBV6-2 or TRBV6-3 and J is TRBJ1-1; D is ambiguous. V shed 2 bases and J shed 5 bases, with 9 bases lying between them. The CDR3 has 13 amino acids. The germline gives CDR1 MNHEY, CDR2 SVGEGT. The CDR3 sequence: CASSYGPKTEAFF. The CDR3 DNA reads TGTGCCAGCAGTTACGGTCCGAAGACTGAAGCTTTCTTT.

Remarks on this clonotype: Relative to the germline gene, one junction end is altered; a read error may explain this. V gene TRBV12-3 or TRBV12-4 combines with J gene TRBJ2-6, with D unresolved. CDR3 length: 15 residues. Written as DNA, the CDR3 is TGTGCCAGCACCCTGGGATTCATTGGGGTCAACATCCTGACTTTC. Protein: CASTLGFIGVNILTF.